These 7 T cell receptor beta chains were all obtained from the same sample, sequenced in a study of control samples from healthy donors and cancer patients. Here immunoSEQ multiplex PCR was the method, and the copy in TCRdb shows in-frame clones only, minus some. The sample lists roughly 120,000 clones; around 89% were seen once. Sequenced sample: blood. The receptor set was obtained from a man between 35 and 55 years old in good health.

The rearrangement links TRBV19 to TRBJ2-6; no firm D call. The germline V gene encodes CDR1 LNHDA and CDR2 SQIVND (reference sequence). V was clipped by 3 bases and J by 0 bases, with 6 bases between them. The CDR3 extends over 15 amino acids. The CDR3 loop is CASSMGISGANVLTF. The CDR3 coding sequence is TGTGCCAGTAGTATGGGAATCTCTGGGGCCAACGTCCTGACTTTC.

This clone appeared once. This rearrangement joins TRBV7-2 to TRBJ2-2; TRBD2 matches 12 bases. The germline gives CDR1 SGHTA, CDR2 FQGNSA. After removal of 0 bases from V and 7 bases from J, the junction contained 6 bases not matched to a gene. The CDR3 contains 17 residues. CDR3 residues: CASSLALAGGPNGELFF. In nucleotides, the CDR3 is TGTGCCAGCAGCTTAGCCCTAGCGGGGGGGCCGAACGGGGAGCTGTTTTTT. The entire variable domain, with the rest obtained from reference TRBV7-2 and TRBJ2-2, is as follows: GAGVSQSPSNKVTEKGKDVELRCDPISGHTALYWYRQSLGQGLEFLIYFQGNSAPDKSGLPSDRFSAERTGGSVSTLTIQRTQQEDSAVYLCASSLALAGGPNGELFFGEGSRLTVL.

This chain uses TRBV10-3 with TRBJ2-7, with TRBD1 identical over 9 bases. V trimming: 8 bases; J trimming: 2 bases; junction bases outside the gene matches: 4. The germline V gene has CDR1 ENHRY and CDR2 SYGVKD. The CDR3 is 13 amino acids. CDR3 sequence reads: CAIGRDRAYEQYF. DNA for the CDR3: TGTGCCATCGGAAGGGACAGGGCCTACGAGCAGTACTTC.

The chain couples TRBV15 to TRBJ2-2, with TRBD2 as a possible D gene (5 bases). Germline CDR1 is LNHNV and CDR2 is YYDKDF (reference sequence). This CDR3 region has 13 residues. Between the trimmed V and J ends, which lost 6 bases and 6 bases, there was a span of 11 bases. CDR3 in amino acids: CATRRASAGELFF. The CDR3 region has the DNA TGTGCCACCAGGCGGGCGAGCGCCGGGGAGCTGTTTTTT.

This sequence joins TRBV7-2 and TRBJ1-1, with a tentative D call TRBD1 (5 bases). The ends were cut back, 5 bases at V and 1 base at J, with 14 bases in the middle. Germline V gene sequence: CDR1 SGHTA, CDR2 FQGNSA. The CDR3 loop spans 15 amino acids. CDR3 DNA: TGTGCCAGCAGCCGTCTGACAGTAAAGAACACTGAAGCTTTCTTT. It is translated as CASSRLTVKNTEAFF. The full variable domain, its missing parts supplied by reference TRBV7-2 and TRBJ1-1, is GAGVSQSPSNKVTEKGKDVELRCDPISGHTALYWYRQSLGQGLEFLIYFQGNSAPDKSGLPSDRFSAERTGGSVSTLTIQRTQQEDSAVYLCASSRLTVKNTEAFFGQGTRLTVV.

In nucleotides, the CDR3 is TGTGCCAGTAGTATTTCGGTCGGCGGCTCCTATAATTCACCCCTCCACTTT. Protein product: CASSISVGGSYNSPLHF. This sequence joins TRBV19 and TRBJ1-6; D gene unclear. Trimming pared 3 bases from V and 0 bases from J, leaving 12 bases between. The CDR3 is made up of 17 amino acids. Germline CDR1 is LNHDA and CDR2 is SQIVND (reference sequence).

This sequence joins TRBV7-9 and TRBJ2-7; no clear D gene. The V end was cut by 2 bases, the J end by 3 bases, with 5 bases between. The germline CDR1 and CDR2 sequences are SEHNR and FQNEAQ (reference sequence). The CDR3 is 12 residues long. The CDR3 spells CASSLINYEQYF. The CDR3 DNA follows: TGTGCCAGCAGCTTAATAAACTACGAGCAGTACTTC.